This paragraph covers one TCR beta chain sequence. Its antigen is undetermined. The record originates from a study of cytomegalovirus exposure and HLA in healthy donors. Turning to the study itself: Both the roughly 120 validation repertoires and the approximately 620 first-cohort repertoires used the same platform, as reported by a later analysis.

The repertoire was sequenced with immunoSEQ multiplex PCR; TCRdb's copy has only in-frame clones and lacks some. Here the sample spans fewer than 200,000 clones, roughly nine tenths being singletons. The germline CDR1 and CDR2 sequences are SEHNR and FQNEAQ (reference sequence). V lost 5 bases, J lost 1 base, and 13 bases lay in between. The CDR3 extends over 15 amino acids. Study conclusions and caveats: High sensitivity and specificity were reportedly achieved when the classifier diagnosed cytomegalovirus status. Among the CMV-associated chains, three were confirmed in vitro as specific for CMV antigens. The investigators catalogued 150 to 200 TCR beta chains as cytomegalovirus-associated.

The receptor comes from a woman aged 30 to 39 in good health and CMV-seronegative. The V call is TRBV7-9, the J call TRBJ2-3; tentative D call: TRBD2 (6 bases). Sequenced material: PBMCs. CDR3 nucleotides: TGTGCCAGCAGCCTAACTAGGAGGGGCACAGATACGCAGTATTTT. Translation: CASSLTRRGTDTQYF.